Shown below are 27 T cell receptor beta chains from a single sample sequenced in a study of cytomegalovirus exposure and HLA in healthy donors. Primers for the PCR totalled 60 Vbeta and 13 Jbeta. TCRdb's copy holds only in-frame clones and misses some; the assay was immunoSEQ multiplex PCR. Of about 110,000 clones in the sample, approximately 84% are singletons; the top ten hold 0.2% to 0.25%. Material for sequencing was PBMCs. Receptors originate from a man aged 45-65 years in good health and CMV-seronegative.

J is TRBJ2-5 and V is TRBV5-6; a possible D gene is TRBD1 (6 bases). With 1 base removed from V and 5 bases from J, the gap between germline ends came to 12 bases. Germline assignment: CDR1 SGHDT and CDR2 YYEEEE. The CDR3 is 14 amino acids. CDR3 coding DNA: TGTGCCAGCAGCTTGACGACAGGTCCCGAGACCCAGTACTTC. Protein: CASSLTTGPETQYF.

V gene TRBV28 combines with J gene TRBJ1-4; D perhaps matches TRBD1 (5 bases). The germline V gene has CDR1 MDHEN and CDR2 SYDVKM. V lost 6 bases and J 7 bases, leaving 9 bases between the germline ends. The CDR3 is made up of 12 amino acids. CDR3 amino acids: CASSGGFEKLFF. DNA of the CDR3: TGTGCCAGCAGCGGGGGGTTTGAAAAACTGTTTTTT.

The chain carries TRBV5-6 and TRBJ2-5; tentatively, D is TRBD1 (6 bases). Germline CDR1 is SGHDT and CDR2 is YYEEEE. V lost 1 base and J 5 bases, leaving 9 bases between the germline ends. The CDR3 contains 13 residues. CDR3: CASSLTGPETQYF. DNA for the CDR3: TGTGCCAGCAGCTTGACAGGGCCCGAGACCCAGTACTTC.

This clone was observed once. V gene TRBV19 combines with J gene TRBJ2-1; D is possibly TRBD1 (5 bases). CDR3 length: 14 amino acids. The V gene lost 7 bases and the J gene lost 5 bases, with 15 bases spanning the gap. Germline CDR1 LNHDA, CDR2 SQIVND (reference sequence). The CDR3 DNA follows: TGTGCCAGTACCCCAAGATCACAGGACAATGAGCAGTTCTTC. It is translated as CASTPRSQDNEQFF.

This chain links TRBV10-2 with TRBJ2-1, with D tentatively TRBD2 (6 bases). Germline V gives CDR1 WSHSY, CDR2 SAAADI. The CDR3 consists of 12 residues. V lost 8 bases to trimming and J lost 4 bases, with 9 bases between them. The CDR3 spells CASGGRYNEQFF. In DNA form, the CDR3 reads TGCGCCAGCGGGGGGAGGTACAATGAGCAGTTCTTC.

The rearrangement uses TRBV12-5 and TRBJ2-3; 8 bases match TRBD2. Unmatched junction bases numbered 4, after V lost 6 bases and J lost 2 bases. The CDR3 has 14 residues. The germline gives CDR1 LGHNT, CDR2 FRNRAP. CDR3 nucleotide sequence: TGTGCTAGTGGCACGACTAGCGCCACAGATACGCAGTATTTT. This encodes CASGTTSATDTQYF.

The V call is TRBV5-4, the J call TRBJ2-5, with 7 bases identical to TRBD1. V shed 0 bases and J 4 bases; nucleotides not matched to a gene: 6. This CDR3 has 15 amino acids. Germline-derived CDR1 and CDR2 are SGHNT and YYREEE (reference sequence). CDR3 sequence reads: CASSLAAGGSETQYF. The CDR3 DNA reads TGTGCCAGCAGCTTGGCGGCAGGGGGATCAGAGACCCAGTACTTC.

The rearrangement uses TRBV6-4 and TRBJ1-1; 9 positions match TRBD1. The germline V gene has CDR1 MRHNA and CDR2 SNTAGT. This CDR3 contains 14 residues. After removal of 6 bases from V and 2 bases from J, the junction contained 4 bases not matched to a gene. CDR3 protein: CASRGTGRNTEAFF. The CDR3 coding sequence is TGTGCCAGCAGGGGGACAGGGAGAAACACTGAAGCTTTCTTT.

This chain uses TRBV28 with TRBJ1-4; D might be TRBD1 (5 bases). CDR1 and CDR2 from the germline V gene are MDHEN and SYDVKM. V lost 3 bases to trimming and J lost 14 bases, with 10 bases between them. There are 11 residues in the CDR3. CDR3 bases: TGTGCCAGCAGTTTTCGGGGGGGGCTGTTTTTT. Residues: CASSFRGGLFF. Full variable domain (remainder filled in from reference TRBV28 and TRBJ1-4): DVKVTQSSRYLVKRTGEKVFLECVQDMDHENMFWYRQDPGLGLRLIYFSYDVKMKEKGDIPEGYSVSREKKERFSLILESASTNQTSMYLCASSFRGGLFFGSGTQLSVL.

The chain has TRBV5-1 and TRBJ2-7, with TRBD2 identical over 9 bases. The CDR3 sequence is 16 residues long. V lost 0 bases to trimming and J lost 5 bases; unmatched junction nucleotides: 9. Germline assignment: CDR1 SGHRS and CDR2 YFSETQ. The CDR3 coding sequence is TGCGCCAGCAGCTTGGCGTTGGCGGGAGGGCCCAACGAGCAGTACTTC. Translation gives CASSLALAGGPNEQYF.

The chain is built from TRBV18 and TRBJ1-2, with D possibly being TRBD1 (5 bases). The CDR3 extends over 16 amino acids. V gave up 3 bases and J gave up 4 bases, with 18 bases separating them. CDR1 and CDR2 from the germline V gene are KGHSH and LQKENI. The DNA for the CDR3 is TGTGCCAGCTCACCGGCGGGGGGTCGGAGGATCTATGGCTACACCTTC. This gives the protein CASSPAGGRRIYGYTF.

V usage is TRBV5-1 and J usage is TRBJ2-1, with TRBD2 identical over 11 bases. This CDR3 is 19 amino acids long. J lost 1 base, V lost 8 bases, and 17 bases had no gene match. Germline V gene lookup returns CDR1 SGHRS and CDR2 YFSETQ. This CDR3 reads CASSRSRILAGGSYNEQFF. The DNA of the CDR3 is TGCGCCAGTTCCCGCAGCCGCATTTTAGCGGGAGGGTCCTACAATGAGCAGTTCTTC.

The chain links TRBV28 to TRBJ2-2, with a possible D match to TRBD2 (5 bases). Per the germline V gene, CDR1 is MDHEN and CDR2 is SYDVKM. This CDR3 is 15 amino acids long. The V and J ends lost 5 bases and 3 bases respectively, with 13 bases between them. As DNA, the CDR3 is TGTGCCAGCAGTGCCCTTGGACTGTACACCGGGGAGCTGTTTTTT. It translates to CASSALGLYTGELFF.

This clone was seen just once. The CDR3 nucleotides read TGTGCCAGCTCAATCGTCCCGGGACAGTCCGGGGAGCTGTTTTTT. Translating it yields CASSIVPGQSGELFF. The chain uses TRBV18 and TRBJ2-2; 7 nucleotides match TRBD1. The V segment lost 5 bases and the J segment 6 bases; nucleotides outside the gene matches: 9. Germline CDR1 reads KGHSH; CDR2 reads LQKENI. CDR3 size: 15 residues.

CDR3 in DNA: TGTGCCATCAGTGAGAGCGGGGACAGGGGAGGCTATGGCTACACCTTC. Amino acids: CAISESGDRGGYGYTF. The chain couples TRBV10-3 to TRBJ1-2, with 10 positions matching TRBD1. The germline gives CDR1 ENHRY, CDR2 SYGVKD. Trimming took 2 bases from V and 4 from J; bases not matched to a gene: 7. The CDR3 length is 16 residues.

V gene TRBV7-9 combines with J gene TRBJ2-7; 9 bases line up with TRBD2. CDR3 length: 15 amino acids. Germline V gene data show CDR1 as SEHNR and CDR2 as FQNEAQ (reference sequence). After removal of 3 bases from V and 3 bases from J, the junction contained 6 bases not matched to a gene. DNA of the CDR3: TGTGCCAGCAGCTTTGGGCTAGCGGGACTCTACGAGCAGTACTTC. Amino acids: CASSFGLAGLYEQYF.

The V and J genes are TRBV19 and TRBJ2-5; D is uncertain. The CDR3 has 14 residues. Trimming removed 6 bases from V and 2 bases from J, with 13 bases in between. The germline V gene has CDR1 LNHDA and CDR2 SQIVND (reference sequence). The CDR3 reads CASSSPGRQETQYF. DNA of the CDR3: TGTGCCAGTAGCTCCCCTGGCAGGCAAGAGACCCAGTACTTC.

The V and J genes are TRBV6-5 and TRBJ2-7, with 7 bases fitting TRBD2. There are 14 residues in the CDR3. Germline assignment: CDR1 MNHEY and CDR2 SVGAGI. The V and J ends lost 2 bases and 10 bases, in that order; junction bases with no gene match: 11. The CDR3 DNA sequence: TGTGCCAGCAGTTACCCAGCTAGTCGGGGGGAACAGTACTTC. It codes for CASSYPASRGEQYF.

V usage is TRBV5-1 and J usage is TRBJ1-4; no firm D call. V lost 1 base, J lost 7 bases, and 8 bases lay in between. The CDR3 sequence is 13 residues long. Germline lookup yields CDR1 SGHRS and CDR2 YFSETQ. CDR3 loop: CASSLYAGEKLFF. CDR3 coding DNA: TGCGCCAGCAGCTTGTATGCAGGTGAAAAACTGTTTTTT.

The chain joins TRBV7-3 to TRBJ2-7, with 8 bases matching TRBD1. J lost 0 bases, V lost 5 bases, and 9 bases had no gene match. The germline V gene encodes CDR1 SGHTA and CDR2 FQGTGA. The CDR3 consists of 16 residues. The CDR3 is CASSPWTGNSSYEQYF. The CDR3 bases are TGTGCCAGCAGCCCCTGGACAGGGAATAGCTCCTACGAGCAGTACTTC.

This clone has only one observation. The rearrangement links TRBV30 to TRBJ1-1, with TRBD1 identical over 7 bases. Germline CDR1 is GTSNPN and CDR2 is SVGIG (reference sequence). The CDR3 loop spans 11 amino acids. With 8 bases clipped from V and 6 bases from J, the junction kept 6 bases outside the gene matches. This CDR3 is CARDRVSEAFF. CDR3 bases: TGTGCCCGCGACAGGGTGTCTGAAGCTTTCTTT.

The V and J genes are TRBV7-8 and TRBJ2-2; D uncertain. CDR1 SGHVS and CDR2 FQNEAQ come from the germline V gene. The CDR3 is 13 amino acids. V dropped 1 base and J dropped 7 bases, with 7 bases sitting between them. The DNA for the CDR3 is TGTGCCAGCAGCTTAGGGCGAGGCGGGGAGCTGTTTTTT. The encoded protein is CASSLGRGGELFF.

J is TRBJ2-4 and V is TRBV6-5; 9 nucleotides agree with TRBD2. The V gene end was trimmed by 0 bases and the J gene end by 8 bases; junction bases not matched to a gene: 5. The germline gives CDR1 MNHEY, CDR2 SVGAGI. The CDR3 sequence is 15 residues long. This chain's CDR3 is CASSYSMLAGYIQYF. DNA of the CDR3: TGTGCCAGCAGTTACTCGATGCTAGCGGGGTACATTCAGTACTTC.

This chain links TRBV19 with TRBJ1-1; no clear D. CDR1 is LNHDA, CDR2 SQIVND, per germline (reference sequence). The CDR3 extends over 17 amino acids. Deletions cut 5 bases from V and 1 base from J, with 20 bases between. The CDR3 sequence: CASSRRRDPAKNTEAFF. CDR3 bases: TGTGCCAGTAGTCGCCGGCGGGATCCAGCAAAGAACACTGAAGCTTTCTTT.

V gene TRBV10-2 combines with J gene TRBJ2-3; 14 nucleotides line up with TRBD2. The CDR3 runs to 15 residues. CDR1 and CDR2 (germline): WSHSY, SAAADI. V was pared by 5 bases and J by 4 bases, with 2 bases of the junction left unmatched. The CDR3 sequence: CASSLTSGGADTQYF. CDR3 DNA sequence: TGCGCCAGCAGTTTGACTAGCGGGGGGGCAGATACGCAGTATTTT.

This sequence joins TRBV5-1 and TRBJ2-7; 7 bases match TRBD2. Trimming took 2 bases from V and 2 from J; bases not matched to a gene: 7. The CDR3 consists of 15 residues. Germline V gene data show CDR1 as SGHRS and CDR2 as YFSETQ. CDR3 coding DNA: TGCGCCAGCAGCTTAAGCGGGGCTCCCGCCTACGAGCAGTACTTC. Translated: CASSLSGAPAYEQYF.

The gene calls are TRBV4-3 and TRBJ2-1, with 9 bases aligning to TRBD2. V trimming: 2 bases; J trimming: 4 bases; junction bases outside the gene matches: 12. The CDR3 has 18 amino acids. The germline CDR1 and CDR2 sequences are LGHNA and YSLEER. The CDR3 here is CASSQPSGREGAYNEQFF. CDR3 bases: TGCGCCAGCAGCCAACCGAGCGGGCGGGAGGGCGCATACAATGAGCAGTTCTTC.